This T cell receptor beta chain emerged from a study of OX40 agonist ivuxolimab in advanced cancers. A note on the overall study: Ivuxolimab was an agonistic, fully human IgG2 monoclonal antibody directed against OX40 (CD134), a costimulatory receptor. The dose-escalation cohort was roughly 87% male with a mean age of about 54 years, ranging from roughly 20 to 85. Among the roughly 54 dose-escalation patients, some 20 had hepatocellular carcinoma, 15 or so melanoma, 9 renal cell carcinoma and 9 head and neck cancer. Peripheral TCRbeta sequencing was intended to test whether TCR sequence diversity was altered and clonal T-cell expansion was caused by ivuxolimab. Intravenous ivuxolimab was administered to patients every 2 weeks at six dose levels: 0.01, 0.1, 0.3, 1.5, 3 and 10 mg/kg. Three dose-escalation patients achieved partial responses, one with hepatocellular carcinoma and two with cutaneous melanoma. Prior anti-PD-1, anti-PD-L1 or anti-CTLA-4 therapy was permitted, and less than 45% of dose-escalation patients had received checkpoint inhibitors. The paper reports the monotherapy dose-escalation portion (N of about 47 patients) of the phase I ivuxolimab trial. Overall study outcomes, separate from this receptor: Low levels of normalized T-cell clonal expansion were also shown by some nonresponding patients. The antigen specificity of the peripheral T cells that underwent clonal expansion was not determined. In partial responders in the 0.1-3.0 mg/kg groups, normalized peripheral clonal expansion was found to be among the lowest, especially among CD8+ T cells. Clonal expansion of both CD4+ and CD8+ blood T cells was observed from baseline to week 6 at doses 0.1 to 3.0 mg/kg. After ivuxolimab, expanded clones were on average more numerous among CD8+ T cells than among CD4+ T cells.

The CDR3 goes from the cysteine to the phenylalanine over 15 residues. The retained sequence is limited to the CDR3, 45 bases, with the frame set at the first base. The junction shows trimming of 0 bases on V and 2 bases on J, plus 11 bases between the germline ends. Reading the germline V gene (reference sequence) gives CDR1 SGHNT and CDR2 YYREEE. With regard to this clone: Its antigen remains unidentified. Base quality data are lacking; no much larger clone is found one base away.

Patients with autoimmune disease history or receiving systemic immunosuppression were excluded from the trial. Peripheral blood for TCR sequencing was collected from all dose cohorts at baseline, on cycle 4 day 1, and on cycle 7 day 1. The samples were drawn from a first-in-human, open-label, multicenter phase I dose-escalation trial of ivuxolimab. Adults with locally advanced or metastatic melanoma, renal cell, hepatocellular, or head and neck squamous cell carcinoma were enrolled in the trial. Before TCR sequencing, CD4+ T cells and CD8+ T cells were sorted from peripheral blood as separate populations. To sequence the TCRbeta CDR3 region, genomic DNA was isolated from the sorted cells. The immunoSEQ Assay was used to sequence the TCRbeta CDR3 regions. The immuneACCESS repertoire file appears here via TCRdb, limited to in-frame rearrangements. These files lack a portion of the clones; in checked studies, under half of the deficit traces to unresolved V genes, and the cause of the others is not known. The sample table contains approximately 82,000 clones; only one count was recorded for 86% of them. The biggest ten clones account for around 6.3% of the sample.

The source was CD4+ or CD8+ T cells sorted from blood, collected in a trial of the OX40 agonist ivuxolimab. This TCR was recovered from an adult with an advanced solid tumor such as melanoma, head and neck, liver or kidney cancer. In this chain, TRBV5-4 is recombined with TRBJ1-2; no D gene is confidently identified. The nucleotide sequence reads TGTGCCAGCAGCTTGGTAGGGAGAGTGAACTATGGCTACACCTTC. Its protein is CASSLVGRVNYGYTF. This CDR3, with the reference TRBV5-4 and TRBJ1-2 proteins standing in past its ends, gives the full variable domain ETGVTQSPTHLIKTRGQQVTLRCSSQSGHNTVSWYQQALGQGPQFIFQYYREEENGRGNFPPRFSGLQFPNYSSELNVNALELDDSALYLCASSLVGRVNYGYTFGSGTRLTVV.